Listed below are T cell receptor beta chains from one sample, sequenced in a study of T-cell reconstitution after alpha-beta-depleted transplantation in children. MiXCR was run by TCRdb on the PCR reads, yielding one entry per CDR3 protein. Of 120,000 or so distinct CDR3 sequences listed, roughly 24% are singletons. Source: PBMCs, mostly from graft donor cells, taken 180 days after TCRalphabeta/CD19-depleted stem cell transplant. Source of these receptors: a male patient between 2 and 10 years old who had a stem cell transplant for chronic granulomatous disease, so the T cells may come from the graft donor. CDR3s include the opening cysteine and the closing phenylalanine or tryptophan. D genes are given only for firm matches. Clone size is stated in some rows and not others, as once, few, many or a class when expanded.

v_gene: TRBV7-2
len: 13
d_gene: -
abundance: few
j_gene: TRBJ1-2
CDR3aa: CASSWGTPYGYTF
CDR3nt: TGTGCCAGCAGCTGGGGGACCCCCTATGGCTACACCTTC

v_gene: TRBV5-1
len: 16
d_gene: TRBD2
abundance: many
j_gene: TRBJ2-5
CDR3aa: CASSLARGGYQETQYF
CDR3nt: TGCGCCAGCAGCTTGGCGCGGGGGGGATACCAAGAGACCCAGTACTTC

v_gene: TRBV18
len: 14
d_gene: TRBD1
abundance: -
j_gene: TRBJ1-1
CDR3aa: CASSPAQGVTEAFF
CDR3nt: TGTGCCAGCTCACCAGCTCAGGGGGTCACTGAAGCTTTCTTT

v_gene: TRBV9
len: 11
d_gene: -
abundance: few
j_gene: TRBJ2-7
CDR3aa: CASSVANEQYF
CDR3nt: TGTGCCAGCAGCGTAGCGAACGAGCAGTACTTC

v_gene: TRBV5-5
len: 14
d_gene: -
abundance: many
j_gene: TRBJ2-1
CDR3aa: CASSPLRVYNEQFF
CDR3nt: TGTGCCAGCAGCCCCCTCCGGGTTTACAATGAGCAGTTCTTC

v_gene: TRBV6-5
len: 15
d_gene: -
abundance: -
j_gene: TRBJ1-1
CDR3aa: CASSYSGLQGSEAFF
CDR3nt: TGTGCCAGCAGTTACTCAGGCCTACAGGGATCTGAAGCTTTCTTT

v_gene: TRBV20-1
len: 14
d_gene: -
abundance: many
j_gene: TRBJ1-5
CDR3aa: CSARGWTVNQPQHF
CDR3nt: TGCAGTGCTAGAGGCTGGACAGTCAATCAGCCCCAGCATTTT

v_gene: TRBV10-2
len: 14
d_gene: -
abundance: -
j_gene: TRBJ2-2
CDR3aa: CATIRTKNTGELFF
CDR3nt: TGCGCCACCATTAGGACCAAGAACACCGGGGAGCTGTTTTTT

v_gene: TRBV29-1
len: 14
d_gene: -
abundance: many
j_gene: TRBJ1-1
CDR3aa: CSVENGFGNTEAFF
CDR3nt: TGCAGCGTCGAAAACGGGTTCGGGAACACTGAAGCTTTCTTT

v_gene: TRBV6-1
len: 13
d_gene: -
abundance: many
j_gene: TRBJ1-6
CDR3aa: CASSPGRSSPLHF
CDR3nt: TGTGCCAGCAGTCCTGGGCGTAGTTCACCCCTCCACTTT